The entry below describes one TCR beta chain. The V end lost 5 bases, the J end lost 4 bases, and 12 bases lay between the germline ends. The CDR3 has 14 amino acids. Germline loops: CDR1 MGHDK, CDR2 SYGVNS. These data come from a study of blood T cell repertoires in COVID-19. Some clones are missing from TCRdb's copy, which holds only in-frame ones; the method was immunoSEQ multiplex PCR. The sample consists of approximately 310,000 clones, 75% to 90% of them appearing once. Material for sequencing was PBMCs or T cells enriched from blood (not recorded which). This rearrangement joins TRBV25-1 to TRBJ2-1; possible D gene TRBD1, 5 bases. The source is a man aged 55 to 69 who had recovered from COVID-19. The chain's CDR3 is CASSRGLTYNEQFF. In nucleotides, the CDR3 is TGTGCCAGCAGTAGGGGCTTAACTTACAATGAGCAGTTCTTC.